This record concerns one TCR beta chain sequence. Its target is unknown. This entry belongs to a study of Graves' ophthalmopathy and Graves' hyperthyroidism. Study-level points and caveats: Classification of ophthalmopathy versus stable hyperthyroidism by a 13-signature model yielded around 90% sensitivity and about 83% specificity.

Looked up from germline, CDR1 is SGHVS and CDR2 is FNYEAQ. This CDR3 comprises 15 residues. The J segment lost 3 bases and the V segment lost 1 base, leaving 2 bases of the junction unmatched. Those donors who had ophthalmopathy presented with moderate-to-severe activity, a CAS of ≥3, a NOSPECS of ≥4 and a duration under 3 months. Uncontrolled infections, other autoimmune diseases, pregnancy or lactation barred patients from enrollment. A diagnosis was made from clinical symptoms together with serum thyroxine, TRAb, thyroid ultrasound and orbital computed tomography. RNA transcripts were the template, and TCR beta CDR3 regions were amplified from them. Second-round multiplex PCR came after a first-round RT-PCR that employed HTBI primers. Each CDR3 protein is one row after TCRdb ran MiXCR on the multiplex PCR reads. The table lists 200,000 to 250,000 distinct CDR3 sequences, roughly 50% of them singletons.

This chain links TRBV7-6 with TRBJ2-5; 10 bases align to TRBD1. Source material: peripheral blood. This clonotype originated in an adult man with Graves' ophthalmopathy. The CDR3 here is CASSLVGTGEETQYF. CDR3 nucleotides: TGTGCCAGCAGCTTAGTAGGGACAGGGGAAGAGACCCAGTACTTC.